Listed below are T cell receptor beta chains from one sample, sequenced in a study of blood T cells in healthy people across ages. TCRdb recomputed calls from the 5' RACE reads with MiXCR, one row per CDR3 protein. In the table there are 1,800,000 or so distinct CDR3 sequences, about two fifths of which are singletons. Specimen: blood. Receptors originate from a human donor in good health. CDR3s include the opening cysteine and the closing phenylalanine or tryptophan. A D gene is named only where the DNA matches it firmly. Some rows have no size entry. The others give once, few or many, or a class for an expanded clone.

clone_size d_call j_call v_call cdr3_nt cdr3_aa
- TRBD1 TRBJ2-2 TRBV19 TGTGCCAGTTCAGGGGGCTTTGGCACCGGGGAGCTGTTTTTT CASSGGFGTGELFF
- - TRBJ1-1 TRBV6-2/TRBV6-3 TGTGCCATCACATCCCAGGGGACAATGAACACTGAAGCTTTCTTT CAITSQGTMNTEAFF
few - TRBJ1-1 TRBV12-3/TRBV12-4 TGTGCCAGCAGTTTAGGGTCGACAGGTTCAGCTTTCTTT CASSLGSTGSAFF
few - TRBJ2-7 TRBV18 TGTGCCAGCTCTACTATTGGATCCCTCGAGCAGTACTTC CASSTIGSLEQYF
few - TRBJ2-7 TRBV2 TGTGCCAGCAGTGCTGGCCGGGGGAACTACGAGCAGTACTTC CASSAGRGNYEQYF
- - TRBJ2-3 TRBV7-2 TGTGCCAGCAGCTTAGTGTTTTGGGGCACAGATACGCAGTATTTT CASSLVFWGTDTQYF
once - TRBJ1-2 TRBV5-5 TGTGCCAGCGCCGGGGACGACAGCTTCTATGGCTACACCTTC CASAGDDSFYGYTF
- - TRBJ1-1 TRBV7-2 TGTGCCAGCAGCTTAGAAAGGGGCGTGTGGACTGAAGCTTTCTTT CASSLERGVWTEAFF
few TRBD2 TRBJ2-1 TRBV4-1 TGCGCCAGCAGCCAATCCCTCGGGGGGGGGACATACAATGAGCAGTTCTTC CASSQSLGGGTYNEQFF
few TRBD2 TRBJ2-7 TRBV4-3 TGCGCCAGCAGCCACGAAACCGGGACTAGCTCCCACGAGCAGTACTTC CASSHETGTSSHEQYF
- - TRBJ1-2 TRBV2 TGTGCCAGCAGGGATGGACAGATACTGCTCTATGGCTACACCTTC CASRDGQILLYGYTF
few - TRBJ2-1 TRBV7-2 TGTGCCAGCAGCCCTAGGGAGCTCATATTCTCCTACAATGAGCAGTTCTTC CASSPRELIFSYNEQFF
few - TRBJ1-2 TRBV12-3/TRBV12-4 TGTGCCAGCACCCTTAATCTAGCGGGGTATGGCTACACCTTC CASTLNLAGYGYTF
- - TRBJ2-5 TRBV2 TGTGCCAGCAGTGATAGGAGGGTAAAAGAGACCCAGTACTTC CASSDRRVKETQYF
few - TRBJ2-1 TRBV12-3/TRBV12-4 TGTGCCGGCAGCCCCCCTGTGGGGCGGGGGCACTACAATGAGCAGTTCTTC CAGSPPVGRGHYNEQFF
few - TRBJ1-1 TRBV27 TGTGCCAGCAGTTTGGGGCAGGGGAGCGGGTACACTGAAGCTTTCTTT CASSLGQGSGYTEAFF
many TRBD2 TRBJ2-6 TRBV12-3/TRBV12-4 TGTGCCAGCAGTTCCCCCTCCCGGGGGGTCCGACTTTCTGGGGCCAACGTCCTGACTTTC CASSSPSRGVRLSGANVLTF
few - TRBJ2-5 TRBV7-9 TGTGCCAGCAGCCCTTCTGGCAGGAGGGGGGAGACCCAGTACTTC CASSPSGRRGETQYF
few TRBD2 TRBJ2-1 TRBV9 TGTGCCAGCAGCGTATGGTCTAGCGGGAACAATGAGCAGTTCTTC CASSVWSSGNNEQFF
- TRBD2 TRBJ2-7 TRBV4-3 TGCGCCAGCAGCCAAGATCCTAGCGGGGGCTACGAGCAGTACTTC CASSQDPSGGYEQYF
- - TRBJ1-2 TRBV28 TGTGTCAGCAGTCAAACAGTGTACAACTATGGCTACACCTTC CVSSQTVYNYGYTF
many - TRBJ2-7 TRBV7-2 TGTGCCAGCAGCTTTCGACAGGCTGCGGGCGAGCAGTACTTC CASSFRQAAGEQYF
- TRBD1 TRBJ2-2 TRBV5-1 TGCGCCAGCAGGCCCGACAGGGCAACGAACACCGGGGAGCTGTTTTTT CASRPDRATNTGELFF
- - TRBJ2-3 TRBV20-1 TGCAGTGCTAGAGATAGGGTATCGGCCACAGATACGCAGTATTTT CSARDRVSATDTQYF
- TRBD1 TRBJ2-7 TRBV7-9 TGTGCCAGCAGCCATCGGGACAGGGAGAACGAGCAGTACTTC CASSHRDRENEQYF
- - TRBJ2-1 TRBV15 TGTGCCACCAGCAGAGTAATCTACCAGGGCAATGAGCAGTTCTTC CATSRVIYQGNEQFF
- - TRBJ1-1 TRBV15 TGTGCCACCAGCCGTCGGCCTCTCGTAAGGGCTTTCTTT CATSRRPLVRAFF
- - TRBJ2-1 TRBV6-2/TRBV6-3 TGTGCCAGCAGTCCCTCGCGGGGCATAAACAATGAGCAGTTCTTC CASSPSRGINNEQFF
- - TRBJ1-4 TRBV3-1 TGTGCCAGCAGCCAAGTTGGGGGCCCGAATGAAAAACTGTTTTTT CASSQVGGPNEKLFF
- - TRBJ1-1 TRBV2 TGCCGGGCAGGAAACACTGAAGCTTTCTTT CRAGNTEAFF
- - TRBJ2-5 TRBV7-9 TGTGCCAGCAGAGGGGGAGGGGGCTCCTACAATGAGCAGTACTTC CASRGGGGSYNEQYF
many - TRBJ1-2 TRBV7-9 TGTGCCAGCAGCCCCGGGGGTACTAACTATGGCTACACCTTC CASSPGGTNYGYTF
few - TRBJ2-1 TRBV6-2/TRBV6-3 TGTGCCAGCAGGCCCCGGGGGGCCCGACAACTCACCTACAATGAGCAGTTCTTC CASRPRGARQLTYNEQFF
- - TRBJ1-1 TRBV25-1 TGTGCCAGCAGTGACCCTGTTAGTAGACTGGTTTACACTGAAGCTTTCTTT CASSDPVSRLVYTEAFF
- - TRBJ2-7 TRBV6-2/TRBV6-3 TGTGCCAGCAGTTACATACCTACCTCGCCTCACGAGCAGTACTTC CASSYIPTSPHEQYF
- TRBD2 TRBJ2-3 TRBV6-5 TGTTCCAGCAGACATACTAGCGGGGGTTTTGGAGATACGCAGTATTTT CSSRHTSGGFGDTQYF
few - TRBJ1-2 TRBV15 TGTGCCACCAGCAGAATGACAGGAGCCAACCCTTATGGCTACACCTTC CATSRMTGANPYGYTF
- - TRBJ1-6 TRBV27 TGTGCCAGCAGTTTCGTCGGGACTAATTCACCCCTCCACTTT CASSFVGTNSPLHF
- - TRBJ1-1 TRBV2 TGTGCCAGCTTGCGGGACACCTCGAACACTGAAGCTTTCTTT CASLRDTSNTEAFF
- - TRBJ1-4 TRBV5-8 TGTGCCAGCAACACCAGGGTGGCTAATGAAAAACTGTTTTTT CASNTRVANEKLFF
few - TRBJ2-3 TRBV20-1 TGCAAGATCTTAGGAGACCCCACAGATACGCAGTATTTT CKILGDPTDTQYF